This T cell receptor (beta chain) was documented in a study of blood T cell repertoires in COVID-19. In the original analysis: How many nucleated cells were present was estimated from reference gene primer amplification. Profiling relied on immunoSEQ multiplex PCR, and the TCRdb table lists in-frame clones only, not all of them. The DNA gave D and trimming, while V, J and clone size come from that table. The sample gives about 89,000 clones, approximately 89% of which show up once; approximately 0.45% is in the top ten. The source is a man in his sixties with acute or convalescent COVID-19. Specimen: peripheral blood.

CDR3 in amino acids: CASSFRAKNIQYF. The CDR3 bases are TGTGCCAGCAGTTTTCGGGCCAAAAACATTCAGTACTTC. V is TRBV27 and J is TRBJ2-4; D unresolved. CDR1 MNHEY and CDR2 SMNVEV come from the germline V gene (reference sequence). The CDR3 consists of 13 residues. V was cut by 3 bases and J by 1 base, with 4 bases left in between.